The TCR beta chain described here comes from a study of T-cell memory formation after mild COVID-19. The CDR3 covers 13 residues. Germline V gives CDR1 SGHTA, CDR2 FQGTGA. V trimming: 0 bases; J trimming: 15 bases; junction bases outside the gene matches: 4. TCRdb re-called the 5' RACE reads through MiXCR, storing one row per CDR3 protein. Among over 150,000 distinct CDR3 sequences, 10% to 15% were seen once, and the ten largest hold 2.5% to 4%. Overall study results and limits: Pre-infection memory carried some responding clones, suggesting that cross-reactive memory joined. Balance between CD4 and CD8 was seen in clones contracting day 15 to 85, and a CD4+ lean was seen in later expanders.

A note on this clonotype: Its antigen is unknown.

This receptor was obtained from a man aged 18-30 years who had mild COVID-19 (a few samples of this study predate the infection). Cell type and time point are not known. The chain is built from TRBV7-3 and TRBJ2-1; 11 nucleotides agree with TRBD2. Sequencing was carried out using PBMCs or a T cell subset sorted from them (not recorded which). CDR3 in amino acids: CASSLTSGGAGFF. The DNA of the CDR3 is TGTGCCAGCAGCTTAACTAGCGGGGGGGCCGGGTTCTTC. The full variable domain, rest sourced from reference TRBV7-3 and TRBJ2-1, is GAGVSQTPSNKVTEKGKYVELRCDPISGHTALYWYRQSLGQGPEFLIYFQGTGAADDSGLPNDRFFAVRPEGSVSTLKIQRTERGDSAVYLCASSLTSGGAGFFGPGTRLTVL.